A selection of T cell receptor beta chains follows, all from one sample in a study of PD-1 blockade in classical Hodgkin lymphoma. TCRdb's table, derived via immunoSEQ multiplex PCR, lists solely in-frame clones and lacks some. The top ten hold about 10% of the sample, which has about 15,000 clones, about 61% seen once. Sequenced here: peripheral blood mononuclear cells (PBMCs), sampled at baseline. The receptors were sampled from a human donor with classical Hodgkin lymphoma. The CDR3 runs from the conserved cysteine through the conserved F or W. A D gene is named only where the DNA matches it firmly. Size values are once, few and many counts, or a class for expanded clones, and some rows have none.

j_gene | abundance | d_gene | v_gene | CDR3nt | CDR3aa
TRBJ2-1 | NA | TRBD2 | TRBV7-9 | TGTGCCAGCAGCCCAGCCAGCGGGAGGGCCCTCGGTGAGCAGTTCTTC | CASSPASGRALGEQFF
TRBJ2-1 | NA | NA | TRBV7-9 | TGTGCCAGCAGACATAGGGGTCCCAATGAGCAGTTCTTC | CASRHRGPNEQFF
TRBJ2-7 | NA | NA | TRBV27 | TGTGCCAGCAGTTTCCAACAGGGAGGGGAGGACGAGCAGTACTTC | CASSFQQGGEDEQYF
TRBJ2-4 | NA | TRBD1 | TRBV5-4 | TGTGCCAGCAGCTTCGCCGCGACAGGGGCCAAAAACATTCAGTACTTC | CASSFAATGAKNIQYF
TRBJ2-3 | NA | NA | TRBV10-3 | TGTGCCATCAGTGACTCGGGGACAAACCTCTGCACAGATACGCAGTATTTT | CAISDSGTNLCTDTQYF
TRBJ2-1 | NA | TRBD2 | TRBV9 | TGTGCCAGCAGCGTAGCAGCGGGAATTTACAATGAGCAGTTCTTC | CASSVAAGIYNEQFF
TRBJ2-7 | NA | TRBD1 | TRBV27 | TGTGCCAGCAGTTTCCGCCCGGGACAGGGGGCTTACGAGCAGTACTTC | CASSFRPGQGAYEQYF
TRBJ2-7 | NA | TRBD1 | TRBV10-3 | TGTGCCATCAGTGAGTCGGGACAGGGGACGATTCCCTACGAGCAGTACTTC | CAISESGQGTIPYEQYF
TRBJ1-4 | NA | TRBD1 | TRBV6-5 | TGTGCCAGCAGTTACTCCGGGACAGGGCGCGAAAAACTGTTTTTT | CASSYSGTGREKLFF
TRBJ2-7 | few | TRBD1 | TRBV7-8 | TGTGCCAGCAGCTTAGAGGGACAGGGATCCTACGAGCAGTACTTC | CASSLEGQGSYEQYF
TRBJ2-2 | NA | TRBD2 | TRBV9 | TGTGCCAGCAGCGTGGGACTAGCCGACCACGCCGGGGAGCTGTTTTTT | CASSVGLADHAGELFF
TRBJ2-7 | few | TRBD2 | TRBV4-1 | TGCGCCAGCAGCCTCCGAAGCGGGACCACGGCCTACGAGCAGTACTTC | CASSLRSGTTAYEQYF
TRBJ2-3 | once | NA | TRBV28 | TGTGCCAGCAGTTTACGGGGAAGGGGGACAGATACGCAGTATTTT | CASSLRGRGTDTQYF
TRBJ2-7 | once | NA | TRBV6-1 | TGTGCCAGCAGTGAAGTCCAGATTAATTACGAGCAGTACTTC | CASSEVQINYEQYF
TRBJ2-7 | once | NA | TRBV2 | TGTGCCAGCAGGACGACAGGACCCCACGAGCAGTACTTC | CASRTTGPHEQYF
TRBJ2-3 | NA | TRBD2 | TRBV30 | TGTGCCTGGAGTGCCTTGGCTGGGGGAGGGACAGATACGCAGTATTTT | CAWSALAGGGTDTQYF
TRBJ2-5 | NA | TRBD1 | TRBV5-1 | TGCGCCAGCACCGTGGAAGGACAGGGCCAAGAGACCCAGTACTTC | CASTVEGQGQETQYF
TRBJ1-4 | NA | NA | TRBV7-9 | TGTGCCAGCAGCCCTGGGTCGGAACTGTTTTTT | CASSPGSELFF
TRBJ2-1 | NA | TRBD2 | TRBV9 | TGTGCCAGCAGCGTAGCGGGAGGGGTCAATGAGCAGTTCTTC | CASSVAGGVNEQFF
TRBJ1-1 | NA | TRBD1 | TRBV7-9 | TGTGCCAGCAGCTTAGCCGGGACAGGCGAGAGAGCTTTCTTT | CASSLAGTGERAFF
TRBJ2-7 | medium-sized | NA | TRBV7-9 | TGTGCCAGCAGCCCCGGACAGCTAACATACGAGCAGTACTTC | CASSPGQLTYEQYF
TRBJ2-7 | few | NA | TRBV5-1 | TGCGCCAGCAGCTTGGCAGGGGGGGCTACCTACGAGCAGTACTTC | CASSLAGGATYEQYF
TRBJ1-5 | NA | NA | TRBV6-6 | TGTGCCAGCAGTTATCCTCCAATGGATAGCAATCAGCCCCAGCATTTT | CASSYPPMDSNQPQHF
TRBJ2-1 | NA | NA | TRBV5-1 | TGCGCCAGCAGTCGCGACTTCCCGCGCAATGAGCAGTTCTTC | CASSRDFPRNEQFF
TRBJ1-5 | NA | TRBD1 | TRBV15 | TGTGCCACCAGCAAAAGGACAGGGGGCGTCGTTGGCAATCAGCCCCAGCATTTT | CATSKRTGGVVGNQPQHF
TRBJ2-5 | NA | NA | TRBV28 | TGTGCCAGCAGTTTACGGTCAGGGCAAGAGACCCAGTACTTC | CASSLRSGQETQYF
TRBJ2-7 | NA | NA | TRBV15 | TGTGCCACCAGCAGAGGGGGAGTCTCCTACGAGCAGTACTTC | CATSRGGVSYEQYF
TRBJ2-5 | NA | TRBD2 | TRBV5-4 | TGTGCCAGTCCCGGGACTAGCGGGTTCTCAGAGACCCAGTACTTC | CASPGTSGFSETQYF
TRBJ2-7 | NA | TRBD1 | TRBV7-6 | TGTGCCAGCAGCTTAGGGACGGACAGGGCTTCCTACGAGCAGTACTTC | CASSLGTDRASYEQYF
TRBJ1-5 | medium-sized | TRBD1 | TRBV6-1 | TGTGCCAGCAGTGACCCAGGGGGCGCGGGCAATCAGCCCCAGCATTTT | CASSDPGGAGNQPQHF
TRBJ2-1 | NA | NA | TRBV4-1 | TGCGCCAGCAGCCAAGAAGGGTCTAGCTCCTACAATGAGCAGTTCTTC | CASSQEGSSSYNEQFF
TRBJ2-7 | once | TRBD2 | TRBV4-1 | TGTGCCAGCAGCCAAGAGGGACTAGCCTACGAGCAGTACTTC | CASSQEGLAYEQYF